This TCR beta chain is from a study of blood T cell repertoires in COVID-19. Study summary: The United States, Italy and Spain provided the acute and convalescent COVID-19 samples.

Trimming left V 5 bases short and J 6 bases short, with 6 bases between. This CDR3 comprises 11 residues. Only in-frame clones appear in the TCRdb table, and some are missing; sequencing was by immunoSEQ multiplex PCR. This sample has approximately 250,000 clones, with approximately 90% found just once. The clonotype originates from a woman aged 30 to 39 who had recovered from COVID-19. The source material was PBMCs or T cells enriched from blood (not recorded which). The chain links TRBV12-3 or TRBV12-4 to TRBJ2-3; D gene unclear. The CDR3 loop is CASSTQDTQYF. CDR3 bases: TGTGCCAGCAGTACACAGGATACGCAGTATTTT.